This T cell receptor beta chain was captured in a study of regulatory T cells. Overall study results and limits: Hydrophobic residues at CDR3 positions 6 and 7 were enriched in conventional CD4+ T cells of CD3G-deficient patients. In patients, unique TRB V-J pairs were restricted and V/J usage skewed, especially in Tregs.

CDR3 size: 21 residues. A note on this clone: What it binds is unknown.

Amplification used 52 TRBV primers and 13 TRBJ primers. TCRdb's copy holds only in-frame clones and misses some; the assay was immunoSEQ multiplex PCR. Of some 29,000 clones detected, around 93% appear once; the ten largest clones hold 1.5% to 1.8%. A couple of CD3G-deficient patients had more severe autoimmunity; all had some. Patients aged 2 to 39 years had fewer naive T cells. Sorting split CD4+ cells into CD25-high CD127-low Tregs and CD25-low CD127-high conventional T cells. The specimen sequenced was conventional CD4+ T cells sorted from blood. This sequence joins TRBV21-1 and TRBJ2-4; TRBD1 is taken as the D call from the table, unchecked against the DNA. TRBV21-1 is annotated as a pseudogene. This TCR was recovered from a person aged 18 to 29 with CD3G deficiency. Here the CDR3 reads CASSELATGGRGILAKNIQYF. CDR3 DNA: TGTGCCAGCAGCGAGCTTGCCACAGGGGGTCGAGGTATATTGGCCAAAAACATTCAGTACTTC.